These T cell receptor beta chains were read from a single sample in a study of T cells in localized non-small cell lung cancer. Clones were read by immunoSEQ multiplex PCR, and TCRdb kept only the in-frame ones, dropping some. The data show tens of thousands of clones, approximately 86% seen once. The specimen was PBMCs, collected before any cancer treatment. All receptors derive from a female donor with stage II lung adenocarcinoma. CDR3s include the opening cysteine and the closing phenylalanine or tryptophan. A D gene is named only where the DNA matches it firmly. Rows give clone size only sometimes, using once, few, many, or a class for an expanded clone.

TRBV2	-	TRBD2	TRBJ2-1	CASSEGSGGNSEQFF	TGTGCCAGCAGTGAAGGAAGCGGGGGGAACTCTGAGCAGTTCTTC
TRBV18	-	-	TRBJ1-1	CASSPEPDTEAFF	TGTGCCAGCTCACCAGAACCGGACACTGAAGCTTTCTTT
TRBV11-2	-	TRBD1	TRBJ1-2	CASRPTGGWYGYTF	TGTGCCAGCAGACCGACAGGGGGCTGGTATGGCTACACCTTC
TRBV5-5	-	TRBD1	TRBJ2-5	CASSPGGGQETQYF	TGTGCCAGCAGTCCAGGGGGTGGGCAAGAGACCCAGTACTTC
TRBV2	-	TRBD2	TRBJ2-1	CASKLTSGEYNEQFF	TGTGCCAGCAAATTGACTAGCGGGGAGTACAATGAGCAGTTCTTC
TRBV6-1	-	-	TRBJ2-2	CASSEQFTGELFF	TGTGCCAGCAGTGAACAGTTCACCGGGGAGCTGTTTTTT
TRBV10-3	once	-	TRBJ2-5	CAISGTTVGSETQYF	TGTGCCATCAGTGGGACGACTGTGGGGTCGGAGACCCAGTACTTC
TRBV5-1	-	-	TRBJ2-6	CASSTGSGANVLTF	TGCGCCAGCAGCACAGGGTCCGGGGCCAACGTCCTGACTTTC
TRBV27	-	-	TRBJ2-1	CASWKGNEQFF	TGTGCCAGCTGGAAAGGCAATGAGCAGTTCTTC
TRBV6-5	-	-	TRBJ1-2	CASSQERLSLYGYTF	TGTGCCAGCAGTCAAGAGCGGTTGTCGCTGTATGGCTACACCTTC
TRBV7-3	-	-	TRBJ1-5	CASSPGDGSNQPQHF	TGTGCCAGCAGCCCCGGAGACGGTAGCAATCAGCCCCAGCATTTT
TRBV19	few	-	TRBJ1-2	CAISLGTMGDGYTF	TGTGCCATCTCGCTCGGGACAATGGGGGATGGCTACACCTTC
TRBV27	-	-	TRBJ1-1	CASGGNMNTEAFF	TGTGCCAGCGGCGGAAACATGAACACTGAAGCTTTCTTT
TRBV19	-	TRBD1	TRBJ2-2	CASTKDRVNTGELFF	TGTGCCAGTACTAAGGACAGGGTGAACACCGGGGAGCTGTTTTTT
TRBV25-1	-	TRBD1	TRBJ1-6	CASAVGDSYNSPLHF	TGTGCCAGCGCGGTCGGGGACAGTTATAATTCACCCCTCCACTTT
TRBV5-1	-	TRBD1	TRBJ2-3	CASTTGHRGPDTQYF	TGCGCCAGCACCACCGGACACAGGGGGCCAGATACGCAGTATTTT
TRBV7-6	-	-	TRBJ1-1	CASSLGGPKNTEAFF	TGTGCCAGCAGCTTAGGAGGGCCTAAGAACACTGAAGCTTTCTTT